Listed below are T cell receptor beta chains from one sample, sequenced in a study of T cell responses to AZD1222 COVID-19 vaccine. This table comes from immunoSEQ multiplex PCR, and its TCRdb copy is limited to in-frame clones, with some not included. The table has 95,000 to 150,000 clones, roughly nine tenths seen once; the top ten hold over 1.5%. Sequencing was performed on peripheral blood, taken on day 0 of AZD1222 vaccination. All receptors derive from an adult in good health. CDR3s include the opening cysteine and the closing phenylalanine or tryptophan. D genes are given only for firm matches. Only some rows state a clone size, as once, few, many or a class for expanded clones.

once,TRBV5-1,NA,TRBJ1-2,CASSLVQNDVDGYTF,TGCGCCAGCAGCTTGGTACAGAACGACGTGGACGGCTACACCTTC
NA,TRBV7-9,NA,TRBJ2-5,CASSRGRGGQETQYF,TGTGCCAGCAGTCGAGGACGAGGGGGGCAAGAGACCCAGTACTTC
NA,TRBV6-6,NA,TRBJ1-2,CASSYRGDQGADGYTF,TGTGCCAGCAGTTACAGGGGAGATCAGGGTGCGGATGGCTACACCTTC
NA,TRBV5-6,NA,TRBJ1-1,CASSFVGMTMNTEAFF,TGTGCCAGCAGCTTTGTTGGGATGACGATGAACACTGAAGCTTTCTTT
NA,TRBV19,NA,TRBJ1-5,CASSMQAAQPQHF,TGTGCCAGTAGTATGCAGGCTGCCCAGCCCCAGCATTTT
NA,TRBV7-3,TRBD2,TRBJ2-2,CASSPGTSGGELFF,TGTGCCAGCAGCCCCGGGACTAGTGGCGGGGAGCTGTTTTTT
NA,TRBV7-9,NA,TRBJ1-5,CASSLGWGLEQPQHF,TGTGCCAGCAGCTTAGGCTGGGGGCTGGAGCAGCCCCAGCATTTT
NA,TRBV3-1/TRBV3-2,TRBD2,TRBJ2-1,CASSRSGTNNEQFF,TGTGCCAGCAGCCGGTCCGGGACTAACAATGAGCAGTTCTTC
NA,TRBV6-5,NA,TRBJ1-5,CASSYLGTDANQPQHF,TGTGCCAGCAGTTACCTCGGGACTGACGCCAATCAGCCCCAGCATTTT
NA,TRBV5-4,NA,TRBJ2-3,CASSSGLDYTDTQYF,TGTGCCAGCAGTTCCGGACTGGATTACACAGATACGCAGTATTTT
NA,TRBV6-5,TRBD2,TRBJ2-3,CASSYKRGPTDTQYF,TGTGCCAGCAGTTACAAGCGGGGGCCCACAGATACGCAGTATTTT
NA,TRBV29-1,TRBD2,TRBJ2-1,CSAETSGGNEQFF,TGCAGCGCCGAGACTAGCGGGGGTAATGAGCAGTTCTTC
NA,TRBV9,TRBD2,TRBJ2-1,CASSEKRGGYNEQFF,TGTGCCAGCAGCGAGAAGCGGGGGGGCTACAATGAGCAGTTCTTC
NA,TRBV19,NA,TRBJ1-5,CASSVTGDQPQHF,TGTGCCAGTAGCGTGACAGGTGATCAGCCCCAGCATTTT
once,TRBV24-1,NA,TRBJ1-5,CAAKNRAGGNQPQHF,TGTGCCGCGAAAAACAGGGCGGGGGGCAATCAGCCCCAGCATTTT
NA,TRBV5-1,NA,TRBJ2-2,CASSLAWNTGELFF,TGCGCCAGCAGCTTGGCCTGGAACACCGGGGAGCTGTTTTTT
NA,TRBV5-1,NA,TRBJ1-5,CASSWQGSPGQPQHF,TGCGCCAGCAGCTGGCAGGGTTCTCCAGGGCAGCCCCAGCATTTT
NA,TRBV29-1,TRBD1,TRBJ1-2,CSVEDGIGQGNGYTF,TGCAGCGTTGAAGATGGGATCGGACAGGGGAATGGCTACACCTTC
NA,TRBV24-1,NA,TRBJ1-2,CATSVREGGYTF,TGTGCCACCAGTGTCCGGGAGGGCGGCTACACCTTC
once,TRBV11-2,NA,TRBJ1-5,CASSLDINQPQHF,TGTGCCAGCAGCTTAGATATAAATCAGCCCCAGCATTTT
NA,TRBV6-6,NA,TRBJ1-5,CASSYEGDWSQPQHF,TGTGCCAGCAGTTACGAAGGGGACTGGAGTCAGCCCCAGCATTTT
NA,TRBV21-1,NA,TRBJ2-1,CASSKGKCGRMGYNEQFF,TGTGCCAGCAGCAAAGGTAAGTGCGGGAGGATGGGGTACAATGAGCAGTTCTTC
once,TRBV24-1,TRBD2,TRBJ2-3,CATSDSISGSSEADTQYF,TGTGCCACCAGTGATAGTATTAGCGGGAGCAGCGAGGCAGATACGCAGTATTTT
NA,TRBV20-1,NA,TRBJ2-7,CSAREAYEQYF,TGCAGTGCTAGGGAGGCCTACGAGCAGTACTTC
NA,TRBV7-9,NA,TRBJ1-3,CASSSSSSGNTIYF,TGTGCCAGCAGCTCCAGTTCCTCTGGAAACACCATATATTTT
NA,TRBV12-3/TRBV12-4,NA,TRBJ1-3,CASSPIPGNTIYF,TGTGCCAGCAGCCCGATTCCCGGAAACACCATATATTTT
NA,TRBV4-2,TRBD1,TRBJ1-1,CASSPLDRVTEAFF,TGTGCCAGCAGCCCTTTAGACAGGGTCACTGAAGCTTTCTTT
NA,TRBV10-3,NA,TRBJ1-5,CAISEWAAGNNQPQHF,TGTGCCATCAGTGAGTGGGCAGCCGGGAACAATCAGCCCCAGCATTTT
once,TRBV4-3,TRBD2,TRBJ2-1,CASSQATLTSGASYNEQFF,TGCGCCAGCAGCCAAGCCACCCTAACTAGCGGGGCCTCCTACAATGAGCAGTTCTTC
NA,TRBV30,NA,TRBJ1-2,CAWTQVPDGYGYTF,TGTGCCTGGACTCAGGTTCCAGACGGCTATGGCTACACCTTC
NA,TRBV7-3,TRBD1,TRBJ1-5,CASTSTGANQPQHF,TGTGCCAGCACCTCTACAGGGGCAAATCAGCCCCAGCATTTT
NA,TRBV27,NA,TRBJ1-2,CASSLGAYYGYTF,TGTGCCAGCAGTTTAGGGGCATACTATGGCTACACCTTC
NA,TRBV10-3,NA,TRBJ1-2,CAIKGGQDYGYTF,TGTGCCATCAAAGGGGGGCAAGACTATGGCTACACCTTC
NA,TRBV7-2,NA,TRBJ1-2,CASSLIFGGFSNYGYTF,TGTGCCAGCAGCTTAATTTTTGGGGGGTTTTCTAACTATGGCTACACCTTC
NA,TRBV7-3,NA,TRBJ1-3,CASSLRVNGNTIYF,TGTGCCAGCAGCCTCAGGGTGAACGGAAACACCATATATTTT